Sequencing of this T cell receptor (beta chain) was carried out in a study of CD8 T cells in ankylosing spondylitis. For TCR beta, libraries came from quantitative 5'-RACE with molecular barcodes. TCRdb re-called the 5' RACE reads through MiXCR, storing one row per CDR3 protein. This sample has approximately 110,000 distinct CDR3 sequences, with 24% found just once. The V gene lost 4 bases and the J gene lost 8 bases, with 13 bases spanning the gap. The germline CDR1 and CDR2 sequences are KGHDR and SFDVKD. The CDR3 spans 13 residues. This clonotype has at least ten counts. Its antigen is unknown. Whole-study results and caveats: There was reportedly significant enrichment of clones that were disease-linked in matched ankylosing spondylitis synovial fluid. Earlier literature documents some of the motif variants in reactive arthritis synovial fluid and blood.

The TCR originated in a male donor with ankylosing spondylitis. The chain recombines TRBV24-1 with TRBJ2-5, with no clear D. The sample was synovial fluid, either unsorted or a sorted T cell fraction (not recorded which). In nucleotides, the CDR3 is TGTGCCACCAGTGACCTTAAGACTTTTACCCAGTACTTC. Its protein is CATSDLKTFTQYF.